This T cell receptor beta chain comes out of a study of cytomegalovirus exposure and HLA in healthy donors (dated by TCRdb to about 2017). With respect to the entire study: In an earlier analysis of fewer than 750 of the donors, 276 Gb of sequence data and 120 million or so unique TCR beta sequences from 150 million to 200 million T cells were reported. To predict cytomegalovirus infection status, the study brought together high-throughput TCR immunosequencing, statistical association of individual TCRs with disease status, and machine learning. All discovery cohort repertoires had been generated using a single sequencing platform. Five DR-DQ haplotypes were handled as single units for association and clustering because linkage in the cohort was strong. To study patterns of TCR occurrence, a later analysis re-analyzed previously published TCR beta repertoires from just over 650 donors and added high-resolution HLA genotyping. The study aimed to test whether signatures of past pathogen exposure could be identified by cataloging public T cell receptors. To decide whether each TCR beta V gene segment behaved as functional or pseudogenic, an earlier analysis of some 600 of the donors relied on high-throughput TCR beta sequencing. The number of typed donors differed by locus: 629-630 for A, B, C, DRB1 and DQB1; 500 to 550 for DQA1; approximately 600 for DPA1; and some 470 for DPB1. An early release covering about 600 HLA-typed donors comprised about 320 gigabases of sequencing data and approximately 80 million unique TCR sequences. Besides the first cohort of roughly 700 subjects, a separate validation cohort made up of 95 to 150 different subjects was used. The later analysis used no new phenotypic data to find candidate immune exposures, relying instead on TCR beta sequences and their occurrence across donors. Class I and class II HLA loci were covered by the typing at four-digit resolution. In a later genetic analysis, genome-wide SNP genotypes for about three fifths of the roughly 670 donors were used, and that subset was treated as a discovery cohort. Among 300 to 450 genotyped donors of the cohort, an average of about 240,000 unique TCR beta nucleotide sequences were sequenced per donor, roughly 20% of them non-productive. The genetic ancestry cluster associated with self-reported Caucasian donors included 81% of the approximately 400 genotyped donors. Donor age, sex, ethnicity and CMV serostatus were collected together with the repertoire data. The T cell repertoires of under 750 subjects were profiled by immunosequencing and related to cytomegalovirus serostatus.

The CDR3 goes from the cysteine to the phenylalanine over 12 residues. Just CDR3 DNA is preserved here, 36 bases in frame from base 1. CDR1 MNHEY and CDR2 SMNVEV were looked up in the germline V gene (reference sequence). V and J lose 5 bases and 0 bases, and a span of 5 bases separates them. General conclusions and limits of the study: Some 16 rarely observed V segments, including chromosome 9 orphons, were excluded from the earlier analysis of 550 to 700 of the donors because counts were too low. Because HLA typing was unavailable for some donors at each locus, only the typed subset was used in association tests. Most TCR sequences were seen in very few donors, while some public TCRs were found in many individuals. Correlated functional status among segregating V segments might reflect linkage disequilibrium, but an unknown experimental factor could not be ruled out. In a later analysis, several top co-occurrence clusters were reported to appear linked to parvovirus B19, influenza, CMV and Epstein-Barr virus. In vitro tests confirmed that a few of the cytomegalovirus-associated TCR beta chains recognize cytomegalovirus antigens. In a later analysis, most CMV-associated TCR beta chains were found to appear HLA-restricted, with HLA associations seemingly driven largely by CMV exposure. The classifier was reported to diagnose cytomegalovirus status with high specificity and sensitivity in both the original cohort and the validation cohort. Presence/absence analyses assumed roughly uniform sequencing depth across donors, an assumption that may not hold. A group of highly shared sequence variants was considered likely to be a technical artifact of the sequencing pipeline. Assigning TCR associations to individual alleles was difficult when HLA alleles, especially DR and DQ, strongly co-occurred. Immune exposure information for the cohort was limited to CMV serostatus. In a later analysis, the rate of TCR association differed among HLA loci, with DRB1 alleles having the most associated TCRs and HLA-C alleles having the fewest. V-gene and J-gene trimming of TCR beta chains was associated with a missense DCLRE1C variant in a later genetic analysis, and the association was replicated in an independent cohort. A later analysis associated approximately 17,000 TCR beta sequences with specific HLA alleles at a false discovery rate of 0.05. In an earlier analysis of some 550 of the donors, most TCR beta V segments were observed in productive rearrangements about 87% or about 30% of the time, broadly matching IMGT annotations. According to a later genetic analysis, donors in an Asian-associated ancestry cluster had fewer N-insertions in productive TCRs than the approximately 710-donor mean. The study gave a list of 150 to 200 TCR beta chains associated with cytomegalovirus. Compared with equally common non-associated chains, HLA-associated TCR beta chains in a later analysis were more clonally expanded and had lower generation probabilities. The authors suggested that the approach could potentially be generalized to other disease states and immunological phenotypes. The 87-base-pair reads could not distinguish some IMGT-functional V segments, including TRBV6-2 and TRBV6-3, so those segments were excluded. Only TCR beta chains were sequenced in this cohort, and the absence of alpha or paired-chain data limited detectable features. A further reported finding was that TCR beta sequences accurately predicted the HLA-A and HLA-B alleles for most subjects in the first cohort.

The cohort consisted of approximately 670 healthy bone marrow donors. All cohort members were sampled while nominally healthy, although unrecorded immune exposures were likely present. The donor tested CMV seronegative, placing the donor among the approximately 360 seronegative members of the cohort. Every donor gave a peripheral blood sample, and the peripheral blood mononuclear cells from that sample were used for TCR beta sequencing. Genomic DNA was extracted from the blood cell samples with the Qiagen DNeasy Blood Extraction Kit. A remark on this clone: This receptor's antigen is unknown.

The library was built by means of the immunoSEQ multiplex PCR assay. A mixture of 60 forward primers for TCR Vbeta segments and 13 reverse primers for TCR Jbeta segments was used in the multiplex PCR. A multiplex PCR assay on genomic DNA amplified the CDR3 region of rearranged TCR beta genes. The amplified TCR beta libraries were sequenced on the Illumina HiSeq System as 87-base-pair reads. The published analysis was carried out like this. In a later analysis, roughly 80 million unique TCR beta chains were counted across the 500 to 700 repertoires, and roughly 11 million of these chains were shared by at least two donors. A nearest-neighbor algorithm error-corrected the raw reads and collapsed the reads into unique sequences, merging closely related sequences to remove PCR and sequencing errors. To assign V, D and J gene segments, CDR3 sequences were aligned to IMGT reference sequences. For a sequence to be retained, a match of at least six nucleotides to both a V gene segment and a J gene segment was required. A rearrangement counted as productive if the CDR3 had no stop codons and remained in frame with V and J, and every other rearrangement counted as non-productive. Following IMGT convention, CDR3 was defined as the stretch from the second conserved V-encoded cysteine up to the conserved J-encoded phenylalanine. Sequences without an unambiguous match to a single V gene segment were excluded from the earlier analysis of about 600 of the donors. An earlier analysis of some 610 of the donors called V segments functional above 56.7% productive rearrangements and segregating when the between-donor standard deviation exceeded 5%. A statistical classification framework was developed to diagnose cytomegalovirus status using the catalog of TCR beta chain sequences. In a later analysis, TCR nucleotide sequences were compared against IMGT/GENE-DB human TR gene sequences so that V and J genes could be assigned. In a later analysis, CDR3 sequences and most-parsimonious VDJ recombination scenarios were assigned using the TCRdist pipeline. In a later analysis, each TCR beta chain was defined by its CDR3 amino acid sequence together with its V-gene family, and reads lacking a unique V-gene family were excluded. As a way to deal with suspected cross-contamination and a sequencing artifact, a later analysis dropped 592 nucleotide sequences that were highly shared and had low generation probability. For each public chain, a later analysis derived a clonal expansion index from normalized ranks of inferred template counts within each repertoire. A later analysis computed generation probabilities with a VDJ recombination model fitted to out-of-frame rearrangements, and checked the results against IGoR. In a later analysis, hypergeometric tests were used to score TCR-TCR, TCR-HLA and TCR-CMV co-occurrence, with a repertoire-size bias correction applied to TCR pairs. False discovery rates were estimated in a later analysis by permuting HLA or CMV assignments 20 times. In a later analysis, co-occurring TCRs were grouped using DBSCAN, with TCRdist sequence similarity added in when clustering inside HLA-allele-positive subsets. For co-occurrence clustering, repertoires with fewer than 30,000 or more than 120,000 public chains were excluded, along with 5 or 6 repertoires with anomalous nucleotide sharing. The source is immuneACCESS, and TCRdb retained only in-frame sequences with V and J called. Part of the clones is not carried over; for the studies checked, unresolved V genes explain less than half of this, and the remainder is unexplained. V, J and clone size were drawn from that table, and D and trimming were deduced from the DNA. The sample's own table lists about 200,000 clones. 6.5% of the sample belongs to the ten largest clones.

Sequencing was performed on PBMCs. In this chain, TRBV27 is recombined with TRBJ2-7, with TRBD2 as a weak D call on 5 bases. This sequence originates from a man aged 30 to 45 in good health and CMV-seronegative. DNA sequence: TGTGCCAGCAGTGGACTCTCCTACGAGCAGTACTTC. This codes for CASSGLSYEQYF.